This T cell receptor (beta chain) was observed in a study of blood T cells in healthy people across ages (dated by TCRdb to between 2015 and 2016). For the study in its entirety: In model experiments, template switching captured roughly one uniquely barcoded TCR beta cDNA molecule for every two T cells. The study measured age-related changes in TCR beta repertoire diversity using deep sequencing normalized with unique cDNA molecular identifiers. Four age groups were formed from the donors: young (average approximately 15 years), middle-aged (less than 40), aged (around 62) and long-lived (roughly 88). Donors of different ages were randomly distributed across sequencing lanes to avoid experimental bias. For two donors (one aged 18 to 29 and one aged 80 or older), the study analyzed two additional independent replicas of 1 million unique cDNA reads from the same blood draw. On the study overall, not on this receptor specifically: Observed TCR beta diversity correlated strongly with the percentage of naive T cells measured by flow cytometry. Because the CMV infection status of the donors was unknown, age-related changes in expanded clonotypes may potentially have been confounded. Observed TCR beta diversity per million T cells fell roughly linearly with age, and a significant reduction was already apparent by age about 43. Estimates of total diversity based on one million sequenced T cells were regarded as lower bounds and as underestimates. The long-lived group showed more naive CD4+ T cells, fewer expanded clones and increased TCR diversity than the aged group, suggesting age selection. Because profiling used bulk unsorted PBMCs, naive and antigen-experienced compartments could not be compared conclusively.

In regard to this clonotype: Its antigen has not been determined. No base qualities exist here, and no much larger clone lies one base off it.

Libraries came from 5' RACE. Sequencing was performed on an Illumina HiSeq 2500. A second about 7 to 12 cycle PCR used a sample-barcoded 5' primer and a J-beta primer mix. Each TCR beta cDNA molecule received a unique molecular identifier from a template-switch 5' adaptor carrying 12 random nucleotides. Each sample yielded at least 3 million CDR3-containing paired-end reads. First-strand cDNA was synthesized from all RNA with the Mint cDNA synthesis kit, primed by a TRBC-specific oligonucleotide. Following uracil-DNA glycosylase treatment, all cDNA underwent a first 18-cycle PCR with the universal primers M1SS and BC2_uni_R. As for the authors' bioinformatics: Each sample was normalized by randomly selecting 1 million high-quality reads, each carrying a distinct molecular identifier. Instead of being binned into consensus sequences, reads with shared molecular identifiers were discarded. CDR3 identification, clonotype clustering and error correction used MiTCR with a Q25 quality threshold and the strictest error-elimination algorithm. A nonparametric unseen species model using Euler transformation provided a lower-bound estimate of total TCR beta diversity. The public sequencing data were trimmed at Q25 with fastp and processed into clonotypes with MiXCR by TCRdb, which kept only in-frame beta chains. CDR3 protein duplicates are merged, each entry listing the most common genes and DNA. The V and J calls and clone size come from TCRdb's table, not from the authors' own analysis. The sample table shows approximately 800,000 distinct CDR3 sequences, and around 34% are seen once. The top ten clonotypes cover over 10% of the sample.

Donors were roughly 40 systemically healthy Caucasian individuals from Russia aged roughly 6 to 95 years. About 10 milliliters of peripheral blood were collected from each donor into EDTA-treated Vacutainer tubes. Ficoll-Paque density-gradient centrifugation was used to isolate PBMCs, with at least 6 million obtained per sample. Total RNA, at least 6 micrograms per sample, was extracted from PBMCs with Trizol reagent. The percentages of naive CD45RAhigh/CD27high T cells were determined by flow cytometry on a PBMC aliquot from every donor. V sheds 7 bases and J sheds 1 base, leaving 10 bases between their ends. The CDR3 measures 12 amino acids from cysteine to phenylalanine. Solely the CDR3 DNA is kept, with 36 bases framed from the first base. As encoded in the germline V gene, CDR1 is SQVTM while CDR2 is ANQGSEA.

The source of this sequence is a man between 18 and 35 years old in good health. This receptor chain uses TRBV29-1 and TRBJ2-5; a weak D assignment points to TRBD1 (5 bases agree). Sequencing input: blood. The DNA sequence is as follows: TGCAGCGCCCAGGGCCTCCAAGAGACCCAGTACTTC. It translates to CSAQGLQETQYF.